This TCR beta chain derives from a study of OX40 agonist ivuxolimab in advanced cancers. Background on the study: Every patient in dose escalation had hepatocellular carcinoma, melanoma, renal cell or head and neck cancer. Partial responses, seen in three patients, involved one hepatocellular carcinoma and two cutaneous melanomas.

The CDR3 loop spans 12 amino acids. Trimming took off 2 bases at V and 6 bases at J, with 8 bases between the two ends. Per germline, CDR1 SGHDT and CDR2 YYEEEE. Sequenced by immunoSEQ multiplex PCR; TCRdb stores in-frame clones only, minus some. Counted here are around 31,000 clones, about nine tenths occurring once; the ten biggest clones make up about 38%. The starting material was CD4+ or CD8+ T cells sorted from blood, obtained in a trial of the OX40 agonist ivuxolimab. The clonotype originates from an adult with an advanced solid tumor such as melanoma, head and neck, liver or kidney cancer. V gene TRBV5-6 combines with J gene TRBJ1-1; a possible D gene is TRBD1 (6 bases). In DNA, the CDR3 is TGTGCCAGCAGCTTAGGGGGGCCTGAAGCTTTCTTT. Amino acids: CASSLGGPEAFF.